The rows below give T cell receptor beta chains drawn from one sample of a study of blood T cell dynamics during melanoma immunotherapy. The table came from immunoSEQ multiplex PCR; TCRdb's copy has only in-frame clones and leaves some out. The sample contains 8,000 or so clones, 81% of which appear only once. The sequencing here drew on blood, taken from a patient treated with checkpoint blockade. Receptors originate from a human donor with melanoma. The conserved cysteine and the conserved F or W are not part of the CDR3 here.

J: TRBJ1-2; V: TRBV12-5; CDR3: ASGSQGTRGYT
J: TRBJ2-3; V: TRBV29-1; CDR3: SVRTGVSWDTQY
J: TRBJ2-3; V: TRBV5-1; CDR3: ASSLLGVADTQY
J: TRBJ1-5; V: TRBV15; CDR3: ATSRDRPGQGSPNQPQH
J: TRBJ1-2; V: TRBV6-5; CDR3: ASRLDINYGYT
J: TRBJ1-4; V: TRBV7-9; CDR3: ASSPIQGVVGKLF
J: TRBJ1-4; V: TRBV14; CDR3: ASSQGSAEKLF
J: TRBJ2-1; V: TRBV18; CDR3: ASSPLRTGSRANEQF
J: TRBJ2-5; V: TRBV27; CDR3: ASSLKGAHKFKETQY
J: TRBJ1-1; V: TRBV28; CDR3: ASRNREAF
J: TRBJ1-1; V: TRBV29-1; CDR3: SADRNTEAF
J: TRBJ2-5; V: TRBV7-9; CDR3: ASIQAGKETQY
J: TRBJ1-5; V: TRBV7-2; CDR3: ASSRQNNQPQH
J: TRBJ1-2; V: TRBV2; CDR3: ASSAETQGGYT
J: TRBJ1-3; V: TRBV11-3; CDR3: ASSLGGSGNTIY
J: TRBJ2-7; V: TRBV19; CDR3: ASSRADLSYEQY
J: TRBJ1-2; V: TRBV5-6; CDR3: ASSGVTGRGGYT
J: TRBJ1-1; V: TRBV28; CDR3: ASRSTGTVLNTEAF
J: TRBJ2-2; V: TRBV7-9; CDR3: ASTLGGALTGELF
J: TRBJ1-2; V: TRBV14; CDR3: ASSPRTGSFYGYT
J: TRBJ1-5; V: TRBV6-5; CDR3: ASSPSRGNQPQH
J: TRBJ1-6; V: TRBV6-4; CDR3: ASSDSSGDNNSPLH
J: TRBJ2-5; V: TRBV5-1; CDR3: ASSFPGLAAKETQY
J: TRBJ2-7; V: TRBV9; CDR3: ASSVETGWEQY
J: TRBJ1-1; V: TRBV21-1; CDR3: ASSQTGFAGPLNTEAF
J: TRBJ2-7; V: TRBV7-9; CDR3: ASNNQGLAGGREQY
J: TRBJ1-5; V: TRBV28; CDR3: ASSRSGRLGSDSSNQPQH
J: TRBJ2-1; V: TRBV5-1; CDR3: ASSTGAGGYDEQF
J: TRBJ2-3; V: TRBV30; CDR3: AWRRGSTDTQY
J: TRBJ1-5; V: TRBV7-9; CDR3: ASSLGGRFNQPQH
J: TRBJ1-6; V: TRBV5-1; CDR3: ASSSGTASYNSPLH
J: TRBJ1-2; V: TRBV7-2; CDR3: ASSSPLKGGYT
J: TRBJ2-2; V: TRBV4-2; CDR3: ASSQDRGDTGELF
J: TRBJ2-7; V: TRBV2; CDR3: ASSERTGAYEQY
J: TRBJ2-7; V: TRBV6-5; CDR3: ASRGLAGLYEQY
J: TRBJ2-7; V: TRBV7-3; CDR3: ASSLVLTGGYEQY
J: TRBJ1-1; V: TRBV30; CDR3: AWSNARFLNTEAF
J: TRBJ1-4; V: TRBV13; CDR3: ASSRRQGIDEKLF
J: TRBJ1-4; V: TRBV10-3; CDR3: AISESVIGEKLF
J: TRBJ1-1; V: TRBV5-1; CDR3: ASSLDLNSMNTEAF
J: TRBJ2-1; V: TRBV7-9; CDR3: ASSSASPSGGYNEQF
J: TRBJ2-7; V: TRBV6-6; CDR3: ASSPPGQGGEQY
J: TRBJ2-3; V: TRBV5-1; CDR3: ASSSLAREVDTQY
J: TRBJ2-1; V: TRBV6-6; CDR3: ASSYTTETEQF
J: TRBJ2-2; V: TRBV19; CDR3: ASSGSNTGELF
J: TRBJ2-3; V: TRBV7-8; CDR3: ASSPPRGTGEDTQY
J: TRBJ2-2; V: TRBV9; CDR3: ASSLVGGGNTGELF
J: TRBJ1-1; V: TRBV4-1; CDR3: ASSKAGTGNLGTEAF
J: TRBJ2-5; V: TRBV5-6; CDR3: ASSTQILSGTQY
J: TRBJ1-1; V: TRBV28; CDR3: ASSPQGAENEAF
J: TRBJ2-3; V: TRBV5-4; CDR3: ASSLVPSGSADTQY
J: TRBJ2-3; V: TRBV15; CDR3: ATSRDIDTQY
J: TRBJ2-1; V: TRBV19; CDR3: ASSERSQLSYNEQF
J: TRBJ1-2; V: TRBV28; CDR3: ASSLPLGGYYGYT
J: TRBJ1-2; V: TRBV7-3; CDR3: ASSPEDGTRYGYT